A selection of T cell receptor beta chains follows, all from one sample in a study of T cells in Graves' hyperthyroidism and ophthalmopathy. MiXCR, run by TCRdb on the multiplex PCR reads, gives a single entry per CDR3 protein. This table holds roughly 630,000 distinct CDR3 sequences, about 15% found once. Specimen: blood. The receptor source for this set is a woman under 40 with Graves' hyperthyroidism. Both conserved end residues are part of each CDR3. The order of the fields is CDR3 length, clone size, V gene, J gene, D gene, CDR3 protein, CDR3 DNA. A D gene is named only where the DNA matches it firmly. Rows may omit the clone size; those that give it use once, few, many or a size class.

>16|.|TRBV10-3|TRBJ1-1|TRBD1
CATRTGGADSNTEAFF
TGTGCCACCCGGACAGGGGGCGCGGATTCTAACACTGAAGCTTTCTTT
>18|few|TRBV27|TRBJ2-7|TRBD1
CASSTSRRDREAPYEQYF
TGTGCCAGCAGCACCAGCCGTAGGGACAGGGAAGCACCCTACGAGCAGTACTTC
>14|many|TRBV27|TRBJ2-3|TRBD1
CASRWDSSTDTQYF
TGTGCCAGCCGGTGGGACAGTAGCACAGATACGCAGTATTTT
>18|few|TRBV7-9|TRBJ2-3|TRBD2
CASSLPSLLRELADTQYF
TGTGCCAGCAGCTTACCTTCCCTATTGCGGGAGTTGGCAGATACGCAGTATTTT
>14|.|TRBV29-1|TRBJ1-2|.
CSVEDPAANYGYTF
TGCAGCGTTGAAGATCCGGCCGCTAACTATGGCTACACCTTC
>13|few|TRBV12-3/TRBV12-4|TRBJ2-1|TRBD2
CASRTSGLKEQFF
TGTGCCAGCAGGACTAGCGGCCTCAAGGAGCAGTTCTTC
>16|few|TRBV9|TRBJ2-3|TRBD1
CASSARQGQGSDTQYF
TGTGCCAGCAGCGCCCGACAGGGACAGGGGTCGGATACGCAGTATTTT
>14|many|TRBV28|TRBJ2-1|TRBD2
CASRTSGAYNEQFF
TGTGCCAGCAGGACTAGCGGGGCTTACAATGAGCAGTTCTTC
>15|many|TRBV5-1|TRBJ2-3|.
CASSLVPGSTDTQYF
TGCGCCAGCAGCTTGGTACCGGGGAGCACAGATACGCAGTATTTT
>15|.|TRBV5-4|TRBJ2-7|.
CASSPQQGPGYEQYF
TGTGCCAGCAGCCCCCAGCAGGGGCCGGGCTACGAGCAGTACTTC
>13|.|TRBV10-1|TRBJ2-2|.
CASRVHDGGELFF
TGCGCCAGCAGGGTTCATGATGGCGGGGAGCTGTTTTTT
>16|few|TRBV11-3|TRBJ2-5|TRBD2
CASSPGLAGAGETQYF
TGTGCCAGCAGCCCGGGACTAGCGGGAGCCGGGGAGACCCAGTACTTC
>15|.|TRBV7-8|TRBJ1-1|.
CASSPHGGGGTEAFF
TGTGCCAGCAGCCCCCATGGGGGGGGTGGCACTGAAGCTTTCTTT
>16|.|TRBV9|TRBJ2-1|TRBD2
CASSVESGRGRDEQFF
TGTGCCAGCAGCGTAGAGAGCGGGAGAGGGCGCGATGAGCAGTTCTTC
>17|many|TRBV6-1|TRBJ2-6|TRBD2
CASSRIAGSSGANVLTF
TGTGCCAGCTCCAGAATAGCGGGGAGCTCTGGGGCCAACGTCCTGACTTTC
>16|few|TRBV13|TRBJ2-3|TRBD2
CASSSGVAGAADTQYF
TGTGCCAGCAGCAGCGGGGTAGCGGGAGCGGCAGATACGCAGTATTTT
>13|many|TRBV12-3/TRBV12-4|TRBJ2-3|.
CASSFSRGDTQYF
TGTGCCAGCAGTTTCTCCCGCGGAGATACGCAGTATTTT
>15|few|TRBV7-9|TRBJ1-5|TRBD1
CASSITGGGNQPQHF
TGTGCCAGCAGCATAACAGGGGGTGGGAATCAGCCCCAGCATTTT
>14|many|TRBV7-2|TRBJ2-7|.
CASSFGGGPPEQYF
TGTGCCAGCAGCTTTGGGGGCGGGCCTCCCGAGCAGTACTTC
>15|many|TRBV6-1|TRBJ2-1|TRBD1
CASRAGTGVYNEQFF
TGTGCCAGCAGGGCCGGGACAGGGGTGTACAATGAGCAGTTCTTC
>11|many|TRBV9|TRBJ1-2|.
CASSGNFGYTF
TGTGCCAGCAGCGGCAATTTTGGCTACACCTTC
>16|.|TRBV7-6|TRBJ2-1|.
CASSLNSQSVYNERFF
TGTGCCAGCAGCTTAAACTCGCAGTCAGTTTACAATGAACGGTTCTTC
>15|.|TRBV6-1|TRBJ2-1|.
CASRQDYPSINEQFF
TGTGCCAGCAGACAGGACTACCCCTCTATCAATGAGCAGTTCTTC
>17|.|TRBV5-1|TRBJ2-1|.
CAGSLVNGLAFYNEQFF
TGCGCCGGCAGCTTGGTTAATGGGTTAGCGTTCTACAATGAGCAGTTCTTC
>16|few|TRBV5-4|TRBJ2-3|TRBD2
CASSLRRPAGVDTQYF
TGTGCCAGCAGCTTGCGTCGGCCAGCGGGGGTGGATACGCAGTATTTT
>16|.|TRBV6-1|TRBJ2-1|TRBD2
CASRSMGLVDNNEQFF
TGTGCCAGCAGATCTATGGGACTAGTCGACAACAATGAGCAGTTCTTC
>17|.|TRBV7-3|TRBJ2-3|TRBD2
CASSPAPEGLAENTQYF
TGTGCCAGCAGCCCCGCCCCAGAGGGACTAGCGGAGAATACGCAGTATTTT
>11|.|TRBV29-1|TRBJ1-1|TRBD1
CSVAGTAEAFF
TGCAGCGTGGCGGGGACAGCTGAAGCTTTCTTT
>16|.|TRBV27|TRBJ2-7|.
CASSSLPAGYSYEQYF
TGTGCCAGCAGTTCACTTCCGGCGGGGTACTCCTACGAGCAGTACTTC
>15|many|TRBV7-9|TRBJ1-4|.
CASSENGWSNEKLFF
TGTGCCAGCAGCGAGAATGGGTGGTCAAATGAAAAACTGTTTTTT
>13|many|TRBV2|TRBJ2-1|.
CASYVRENNEQFF
TGTGCCAGCTACGTCCGGGAAAACAATGAGCAGTTCTTC
>15|once|TRBV6-5|TRBJ1-3|.
CASSYSLLAGNTIYF
TGTGCCAGCAGTTACTCTCTTCTCGCCGGAAACACCATATATTTT
>14|many|TRBV7-2|TRBJ2-7|TRBD1
CASRRDRGVYEQYF
TGTGCCAGCAGACGGGACAGGGGAGTATACGAGCAGTACTTC
>15|many|TRBV6-2/TRBV6-3|TRBJ2-3|TRBD2
CASILAGGVQDTQYF
TGTGCCAGCATCCTAGCGGGAGGGGTTCAAGATACGCAGTATTTT
>14|.|TRBV28|TRBJ1-3|.
CASSKQFSGNTIYF
TGTGCCAGCAGCAAACAGTTCTCTGGAAACACCATATATTTT
>18|many|TRBV28|TRBJ2-7|TRBD2
CASSLGGRVVAGDYEQYF
TGTGCCAGCAGTTTGGGGGGCAGGGTAGTAGCGGGAGACTACGAGCAGTACTTC